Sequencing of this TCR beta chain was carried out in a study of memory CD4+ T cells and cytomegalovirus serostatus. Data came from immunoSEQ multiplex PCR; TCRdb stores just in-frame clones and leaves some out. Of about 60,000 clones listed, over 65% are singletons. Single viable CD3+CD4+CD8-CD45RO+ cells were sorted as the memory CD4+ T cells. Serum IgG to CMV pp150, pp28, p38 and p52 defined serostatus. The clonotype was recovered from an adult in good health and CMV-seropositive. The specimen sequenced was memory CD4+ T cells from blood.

DNA for the CDR3: TGTGCCAGCAGCCGGGACCGAGGTAGAGGGGCCAACGTCCTGACTTTC. Amino acids: CASSRDRGRGANVLTF. The chain recombines TRBV7-2 with TRBJ2-6; D might be TRBD1 or TRBD2, each matching 5 bases. This CDR3 region has 16 residues. Germline CDR1 SGHTA, CDR2 FQGNSA. V lost 5 bases and J lost 4, with 15 bases in between.